This passage covers 32 T cell receptor beta chains from one sample sequenced in a study of vaccination and CD4 T cells after COVID-19. Cultured CD4+ T cell DNA underwent sequencing with the Oncomine TCR Beta short-read assay. From the PCR reads, TCRdb called clonotypes with MiXCR, one entry per CDR3 protein. The data contain about 20,000 distinct CDR3 sequences, around three fifths of them singletons. For these TCRs, the target antigens are not known. Treatment meaning: roughly 11-day PBMC culture with coronavirus spike peptide pools or control peptides (ViraFEST assay). The sequencing input was CD4+ T cells from blood, cultured in vitro. These receptors were collected from a human donor who had recovered from COVID-19.

V and J are TRBV27 and TRBJ2-4; tentative D call: TRBD2 (7 bases). Per the germline V gene, CDR1 is MNHEY and CDR2 is SMNVEV (reference sequence). The V gene lost 7 bases and the J gene lost 7 bases, with 14 bases spanning the gap. This CDR3 comprises 13 residues. This CDR3 is CASNGGGSNIQYF. CDR3 nucleotides: TGTGCCAGCAACGGGGGCGGGAGCAACATTCAGTACTTC.

The chain carries TRBV12-3 or TRBV12-4 and TRBJ2-1; TRBD1 is a possible D gene (6 bases). Trimming pared 4 bases from V and 0 bases from J, leaving 10 bases between. There are 15 residues in the CDR3. This CDR3 reads CASSWTASSYNEQFF. DNA of the CDR3: TGTGCCAGCAGTTGGACAGCGAGCTCCTACAATGAGCAGTTCTTC.

This chain joins TRBV10-3 and TRBJ2-7; 8 bases map to TRBD2. The CDR3 runs to 14 residues. Germline trimming cut 6 bases from V and 0 bases from J; bases unmatched to any gene: 4. Per germline, CDR1 ENHRY and CDR2 SYGVKD. Written as DNA, the CDR3 is TGTGCCATCAGGAGCGGGAGTGTCTCCTACGAGCAGTACTTC. Its protein is CAIRSGSVSYEQYF.

This clonotype has more than one count but fewer than ten. This chain uses TRBV20-1 with TRBJ2-2; 9 positions match TRBD2. Germline V gene data show CDR1 as DFQATT and CDR2 as SNEGSKA (reference sequence). This CDR3 has 17 residues. V shed 0 bases and J 8 bases; nucleotides not matched to a gene: 13. The CDR3 protein is CSARDRGLAGWNGELFF. The CDR3 coding sequence is TGCAGTGCTAGAGATCGGGGTCTAGCGGGGTGGAATGGGGAGCTGTTTTTT.

The chain joins TRBV29-1 to TRBJ1-1; 7 nucleotides agree with TRBD1. The CDR3 totals 12 residues. Germline loops: CDR1 SQVTM, CDR2 ANQGSEA. V was pared by 5 bases and J by 6 bases, with 6 bases of the junction left unmatched. Here the CDR3 DNA reads TGCAGCGTTTCGACAGGGCTCCCTGAAGCTTTCTTT. It codes for CSVSTGLPEAFF.

The genes are TRBV27 and TRBJ2-1; 9 bases agree with TRBD2. This CDR3 is 16 amino acids long. CDR1 is MNHEY and CDR2 is SMNVEV in the germline V gene (reference sequence). Trimming at V came to 2 bases and at J to 7 bases, leaving 9 bases not matched to a gene. The CDR3: CASSLVWREGYNEQFF. The CDR3 DNA reads as TGTGCCAGCAGTTTAGTATGGCGGGAGGGATATAATGAGCAGTTCTTC.

This clonotype occurred a few times. The chain couples TRBV28 to TRBJ1-6, with 7 nucleotides matching TRBD1. There are 15 residues in the CDR3. CDR1 is MDHEN, CDR2 SYDVKM, per germline. Trimming cost V 2 bases and J 6 bases; bases outside gene matches: 4. Here the CDR3 DNA reads TGTGCCAGCAGTTTAGAGGGGGCGGCTAATTCACCCCTCCACTTT. Encoded protein: CASSLEGAANSPLHF.

The rearrangement links TRBV20-1 to TRBJ1-6, with no clear D. The CDR3 contains 12 residues. Germline values: CDR1 DFQATT, CDR2 SNEGSKA (reference sequence). The V end lost 0 bases, the J end lost 7 bases, and 4 bases lay between the germline ends. CDR3 amino acids: CSAREGNSPLHF. The CDR3, as DNA: TGCAGTGCTAGAGAGGGGAATTCACCCCTCCACTTT.

This clonotype was counted a few times. The chain combines TRBV7-2 with TRBJ1-1, with unresolved D. Germline V gives CDR1 SGHTA, CDR2 FQGNSA. The CDR3 length is 12 residues. V gave up 6 bases and J gave up 1 base, with 6 bases separating them. CDR3 sequence (DNA): TGTGCCAGCAGAAGACAGAACACTGAAGCTTTCTTT. Amino acid sequence: CASRRQNTEAFF.

Only a few counts were recorded for this clonotype. V gene TRBV24-1 combines with J gene TRBJ1-5, with D hard to call. The CDR3 runs 13 residues. Trimming removed 4 bases from V and 12 bases from J, with 15 bases in between. Germline V gene sequence: CDR1 KGHDR, CDR2 SFDVKD. CDR3 nucleotides: TGTGCCACCAGTGAGAGTAGCGGACTGGGCCAGCATTTT. This encodes CATSESSGLGQHF.

This rearrangement joins TRBV20-1 to TRBJ1-2; TRBD1 is a possible D gene (6 bases). This CDR3 region has 12 residues. V was pared by 3 bases and J by 5 bases, with 10 bases between. Per germline, CDR1 DFQATT and CDR2 SNEGSKA (reference sequence). CDR3 in DNA: TGCAGTGCTAGGGACAGCATTTATGGCTACACCTTC. Translation: CSARDSIYGYTF.

This clonotype appeared once. The chain has TRBV11-3 and TRBJ2-7; no reliable D call. The CDR3 has 13 amino acids. Germline lookup yields CDR1 SGHNT and CDR2 YENEEA. Trimming removed 4 bases at V and 7 bases at J, with 14 bases between. The CDR3 sequence: CASSSSQVGEQYF. In DNA, the CDR3 is TGTGCCAGCAGCTCCTCCCAAGTCGGGGAGCAGTACTTC.

The chain employs TRBV4-1 and TRBJ1-4, with 8 bases identical to TRBD1. Germline V gene data show CDR1 as MGHRA and CDR2 as YSYEKL. V lost 5 bases and J lost 6; bases outside the gene matches: 5. The CDR3 runs to 14 residues. The CDR3 is CASSAQTGDEKLFF. In DNA, the CDR3 is TGCGCCAGCAGCGCCCAGACAGGGGATGAAAAACTGTTTTTT.

On this clonotype: The junction shows a germline mismatch at one end, possibly a read error. This chain uses TRBV18 with TRBJ2-7, with 10 bases lining up with TRBD2. This CDR3 region has 15 residues. The germline V gene encodes CDR1 KGHSH and CDR2 LQKENI. The DNA of the CDR3 is TGTGCCAGCTCACCTCCTAGCGGGAGCCAGCACGAGCGGTACTTC. Translated: CASSPPSGSQHERYF.

J is TRBJ2-1 and V is TRBV7-3; D remains ambiguous. This CDR3 is 13 amino acids long. Between the trimmed V and J ends, which lost 2 bases and 6 bases, there was a span of 8 bases. Per the germline V gene, CDR1 is SGHTA and CDR2 is FQGTGA. CDR3 coding DNA: TGTGCCAGCAGCTTATCGGCAGGCAATGAGCAGTTCTTC. Translating gives CASSLSAGNEQFF.

The chain is built from TRBV6-5 and TRBJ1-2, with D tentatively TRBD1 (6 bases). Between the trimmed V and J ends, which lost 4 bases and 7 bases, there was a span of 19 bases. Per germline, CDR1 MNHEY and CDR2 SVGAGI. This CDR3 region has 15 residues. The DNA for the CDR3 is TGTGCCAGCAGTTTACAGGGTGGAAGGTCGCCTGGCTACACCTTC. This gives the protein CASSLQGGRSPGYTF.

J is TRBJ2-5 and V is TRBV11-2; maybe TRBD1 (6 bases). CDR1 is SGHAT, CDR2 FQNNGV, per germline. V lost 1 base to trimming and J lost 2 bases, with 8 bases between them. The CDR3 consists of 14 residues. The CDR3 loop is CASSLGQGQETQYF. The CDR3 DNA follows: TGTGCCAGCAGCTTAGGGCAGGGGCAAGAGACCCAGTACTTC.

Remarks on this clonotype: At one end, the junction sequence differs from germline, possibly due to a read error. The rearrangement links TRBV5-3 to TRBJ2-4; maybe TRBD2 (5 bases). TRBV5-3 is known as an ORF, though its function is uncertain. The CDR3 is 17 residues long. The CDR3 sequence: CASSQGLLDLAKNIQYF. The CDR3 bases are TGCGCCAGCAGCCAAGGCTTACTAGATCTAGCCAAAAACATTCAGTACTTC.

In its sample, this clonotype was seen a few times. V gene TRBV19 combines with J gene TRBJ1-5; D possibly corresponds to TRBD1 (5 bases). This CDR3 comprises 14 residues. The V end was cut by 5 bases, the J end by 4 bases, with 12 bases between. Germline V gene sequence: CDR1 LNHDA, CDR2 SQIVND (reference sequence). The CDR3 region is CASSPQGPNQPQHF. CDR3 DNA sequence: TGTGCCAGTAGTCCCCAGGGACCTAATCAGCCCCAGCATTTT.

The chain combines TRBV11-2 with TRBJ2-1, with D perhaps matching TRBD2 (5 bases). CDR3 size: 16 residues. Germline CDR1 reads SGHAT; CDR2 reads FQNNGV. V was shortened by 5 bases and J by 0 bases, with 14 bases between the two germline ends. In nucleotides, the CDR3 is TGTGCCAGCAGCCGAGGACTGGGGAGCTCCTACAATGAGCAGTTCTTC. It codes for CASSRGLGSSYNEQFF.

The J gene is TRBJ2-3, the V gene TRBV20-1; D ambiguous. Germline lookup yields CDR1 DFQATT and CDR2 SNEGSKA (reference sequence). Trimming removed 3 bases at V and 0 bases at J, with 13 bases between. This CDR3 contains 15 residues. This chain's CDR3 is CSARDLGHSTDTQYF. CDR3 bases: TGCAGTGCTAGGGACCTGGGTCATAGCACAGATACGCAGTATTTT.

The rearrangement uses TRBV27 and TRBJ2-3; D unclear. Germline CDR1 and CDR2: MNHEY and SMNVEV (reference sequence). The CDR3 has 15 amino acids. V lost 3 bases and J lost 1, with 11 bases in between. The CDR3 region is CASSFWPPGTDTQYF. CDR3 sequence (DNA): TGTGCCAGCAGTTTTTGGCCCCCCGGCACAGATACGCAGTATTTT.

This rearrangement joins TRBV4-2 to TRBJ2-7, with TRBD1 identical over 10 bases. The ends lost 4 bases at V and 2 bases at J; junction bases unmatched: 5. The CDR3 consists of 15 residues. Germline V gene lookup returns CDR1 LGHNA and CDR2 YNFKEQ. The CDR3, as DNA: TGTGCCAGCAGCCTCTCCGGGACAGGGGCCTACGAGCAGTACTTC. Translation: CASSLSGTGAYEQYF.

The chain is built from TRBV27 and TRBJ1-3; D remains unclear. V lost 5 bases and J 4 bases, leaving 15 bases between the germline ends. Germline lookup yields CDR1 MNHEY and CDR2 SMNVEV (reference sequence). This CDR3 region has 15 residues. The CDR3 is CASSPSPQTGNTIYF. DNA of the CDR3: TGTGCCAGCAGTCCCTCACCCCAGACGGGAAACACCATATATTTT.

The chain is built from TRBV20-1 and TRBJ2-3; 8 nucleotides match TRBD2. In germline, CDR1 is DFQATT, CDR2 SNEGSKA (reference sequence). The CDR3 sequence is 15 residues long. V was pared by 1 base and J by 6 bases, with 9 bases of the junction left unmatched. The CDR3 sequence is CSARAFGRAGDTQYF. The CDR3 nucleotides read TGCAGTGCTAGAGCCTTCGGGAGGGCCGGGGATACGCAGTATTTT.

This clonotype was seen a few times. The chain has TRBV7-2 and TRBJ1-5; possibly TRBD1 for D (5 bases). Germline V lookup: CDR1 SGHTA, CDR2 FQGNSA. The V end lost 2 bases, the J end lost 8 bases, and 10 bases lay between the germline ends. This CDR3 has 13 residues. CDR3 in amino acids: CASSLSLGEPQHF. The CDR3 DNA reads as TGTGCCAGCAGCTTATCCCTAGGGGAGCCCCAGCATTTT.

The chain employs TRBV12-5 and TRBJ2-5; TRBD2 matches at 8 bases. With 6 bases clipped from V and 4 bases from J, the junction kept 7 bases outside the gene matches. Per the germline V gene, CDR1 is LGHNT and CDR2 is FRNRAP. The CDR3 spans 14 residues. CDR3 amino acids: CASGSGRDRETQYF. CDR3 coding DNA: TGTGCTAGTGGGAGCGGGAGAGATAGAGAGACCCAGTACTTC.

The V call is TRBV20-1, the J call TRBJ1-2, with 9 bases identical to TRBD1. J was trimmed by 5 bases and V by 6 bases; bases with no gene match: 4. The length of the CDR3 is 12 residues. Germline-derived CDR1 and CDR2 are DFQATT and SNEGSKA (reference sequence). CDR3 protein: CSAGGQGYGYTF. For the CDR3, the DNA is TGCAGTGCAGGGGGACAGGGTTATGGCTACACCTTC.

In its sample, this clonotype was seen once. The genes are TRBV20-1 and TRBJ2-3, with 8 bases lining up with TRBD2. Germline CDR1 reads DFQATT; CDR2 reads SNEGSKA (reference sequence). With 4 bases clipped from V and 2 bases from J, the junction kept 5 bases outside the gene matches. This CDR3 comprises 14 residues. CDR3 residues: CSAKGLGFTDTQYF. The CDR3 coding sequence is TGCAGTGCTAAGGGACTAGGTTTCACAGATACGCAGTATTTT.

This clonotype was seen a single time. The rearrangement links TRBV20-1 to TRBJ2-3; 9 bases line up with TRBD2. This CDR3 comprises 14 residues. In germline, CDR1 is DFQATT, CDR2 SNEGSKA (reference sequence). J lost 5 bases, V lost 3 bases, and 6 bases had no gene match. The CDR3 reads CSARVLAGIDTQYF. The CDR3 nucleotides read TGCAGTGCTAGGGTCCTAGCGGGAATAGATACGCAGTATTTT.

This chain uses TRBV20-1 with TRBJ1-2; no clear D gene. The V gene lost 1 base and the J gene lost 0 bases, with 9 bases spanning the gap. Per the germline V gene, CDR1 is DFQATT and CDR2 is SNEGSKA (reference sequence). The CDR3 sequence is 14 residues long. CDR3 region: CSARATGANYGYTF. CDR3 DNA: TGCAGTGCTAGAGCGACGGGAGCTAACTATGGCTACACCTTC.

This clonotype was seen a few times. This sequence joins TRBV10-1 and TRBJ2-7, with 8 nucleotides matching TRBD1. Trimming cost V 0 bases and J 5 bases; bases outside gene matches: 9. From germline, CDR1 is WNHNN and CDR2 SYGVQD (reference sequence). The CDR3 spans 16 residues. CDR3 sequence (DNA): TGCGCCAGCAGTGAGTCTGGCAGGGGGCGCAGGGACGAGCAGTACTTC. The encoded protein is CASSESGRGRRDEQYF.